Each of the 4 T cell receptor beta chains below was sequenced from the same sample in a study of blood T cells in healthy people across ages. Using a J-beta primer mix together with a sample-barcoded 5' primer, a second PCR was run for roughly 7 to 11 cycles. TCRdb reanalysed the 5' RACE reads using MiXCR and keeps one entry per CDR3 protein. The table lists under 700,000 distinct CDR3 sequences, 24% of them singletons. These data also featured in a second study, about T cells of mothers and their children.

Sequences were obtained from blood. The receptors stem from a boy aged 10-17 years in good health.

The rearrangement joins TRBV12-3 or TRBV12-4 to TRBJ2-5; D gene uncertain. This CDR3 comprises 14 residues. Trimming shortened V by 4 bases and J by 1 base, and 10 bases separated the two germline ends. The CDR3 region has the DNA TGTGCCAGCAGTTCCGGACGGCTCCAAGAGACCCAGTACTTC. Translation gives CASSSGRLQETQYF.

This clonotype was seen more than once but under ten times. The genes are TRBV3-1 and TRBJ2-5; 14 nucleotides line up with TRBD2. The CDR3 has 16 residues. Germline-derived CDR1 and CDR2 are LGHDT and YNNKEL (reference sequence). With V trimmed by 4 bases and J by 2 bases, 3 bases remained unmatched. The DNA for the CDR3 is TGTGCCAGCAGCCGACTAGCGGGGGGGAAACAAGAGACCCAGTACTTC. Protein sequence: CASSRLAGGKQETQYF.

This chain uses TRBV5-1 with TRBJ2-1; TRBD2 aligns across 7 bases. The CDR3 runs 16 residues. Germline trimming cut 1 base from V and 4 bases from J; bases unmatched to any gene: 8. Germline assignment: CDR1 SGHRS and CDR2 YFSETQ. The DNA for the CDR3 is TGCGCCAGCAGCTTGCCCCTAACTAGCGAGTACAATGAGCAGTTCTTC. Translating gives CASSLPLTSEYNEQFF.

This rearrangement joins TRBV2 to TRBJ2-1; 7 nucleotides match TRBD2. V shed 2 bases and J 4 bases; nucleotides not matched to a gene: 11. Per the germline V gene, CDR1 is SNHLY and CDR2 is FYNNEI. This CDR3 spans 17 amino acids. The CDR3 sequence is CASSEWIAGGSYNEQFF. The CDR3, as DNA: TGTGCCAGCAGTGAATGGATAGCGGGTGGCTCTTACAATGAGCAGTTCTTC.